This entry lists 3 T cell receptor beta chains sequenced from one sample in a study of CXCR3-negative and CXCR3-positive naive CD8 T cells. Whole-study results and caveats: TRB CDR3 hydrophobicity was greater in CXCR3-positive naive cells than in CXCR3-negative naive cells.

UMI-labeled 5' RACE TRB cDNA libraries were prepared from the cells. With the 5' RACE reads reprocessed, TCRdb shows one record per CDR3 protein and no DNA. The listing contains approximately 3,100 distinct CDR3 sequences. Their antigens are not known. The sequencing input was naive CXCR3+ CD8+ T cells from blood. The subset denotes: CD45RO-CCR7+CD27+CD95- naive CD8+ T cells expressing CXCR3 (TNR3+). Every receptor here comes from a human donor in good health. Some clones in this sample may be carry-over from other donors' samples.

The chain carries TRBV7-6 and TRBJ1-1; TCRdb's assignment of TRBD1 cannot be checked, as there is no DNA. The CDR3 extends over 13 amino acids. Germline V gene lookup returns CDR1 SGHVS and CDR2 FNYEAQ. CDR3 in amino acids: CASSPGGDTEAFF.

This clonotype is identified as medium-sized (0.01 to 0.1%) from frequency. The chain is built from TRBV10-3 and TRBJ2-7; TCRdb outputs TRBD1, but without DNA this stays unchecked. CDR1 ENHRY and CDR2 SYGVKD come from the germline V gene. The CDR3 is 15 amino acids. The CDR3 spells CAISEPPKGSYEQYF.

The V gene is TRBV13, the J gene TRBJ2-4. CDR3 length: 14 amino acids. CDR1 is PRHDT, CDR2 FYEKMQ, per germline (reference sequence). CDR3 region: CASSLGLAKNIQYF.